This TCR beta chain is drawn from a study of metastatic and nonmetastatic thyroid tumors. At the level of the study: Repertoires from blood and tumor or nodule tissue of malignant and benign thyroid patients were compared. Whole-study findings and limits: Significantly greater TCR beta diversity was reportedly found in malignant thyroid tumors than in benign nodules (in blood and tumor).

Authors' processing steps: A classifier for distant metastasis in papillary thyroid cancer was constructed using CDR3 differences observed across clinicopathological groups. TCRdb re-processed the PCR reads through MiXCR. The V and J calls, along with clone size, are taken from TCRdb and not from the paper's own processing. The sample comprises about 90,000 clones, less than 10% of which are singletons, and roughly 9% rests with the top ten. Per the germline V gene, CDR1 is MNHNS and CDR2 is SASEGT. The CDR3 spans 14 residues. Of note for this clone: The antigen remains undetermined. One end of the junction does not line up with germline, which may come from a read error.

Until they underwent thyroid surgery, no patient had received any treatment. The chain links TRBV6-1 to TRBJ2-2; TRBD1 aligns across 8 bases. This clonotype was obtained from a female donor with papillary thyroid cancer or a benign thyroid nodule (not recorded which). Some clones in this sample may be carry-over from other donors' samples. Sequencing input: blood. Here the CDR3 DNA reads TGTACCAGCAGGGGGACAGGAAGCACCGGGGAGCTGTTTTTT. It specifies CTSRGTGSTGELFF.